These T cell receptor beta chains were read from a single sample in a study of tumor-infiltrating lymphocytes in primary liver carcinoma. One entry per CDR3 protein results from TCRdb running MiXCR on the multiplex PCR reads. The sample lists 250,000 to 400,000 distinct CDR3 sequences; 60% to 80% were seen once. Sequenced input: peripheral blood. The receptors were sampled from a man aged 35 to 55 with primary liver carcinoma and hepatitis B virus infection. The CDR3 runs from the conserved cysteine through the conserved F or W. The order of the fields is clone size, V gene, CDR3 length, D gene, CDR3 protein. A D gene is named only where the DNA matches it firmly. Expanded clones are given a class, and other clones once, few, many or no size at all.

clone size: NA; V gene: TRBV11-2; CDR3 length: 16; D gene: NA; CDR3 protein: CASSLDLVVVRIEQFF
clone size: many; V gene: TRBV4-2; CDR3 length: 15; D gene: NA; CDR3 protein: CASSQAKGGNYEQYF
clone size: NA; V gene: TRBV5-1; CDR3 length: 14; D gene: NA; CDR3 protein: CASSATAVRTEAFF
clone size: many; V gene: TRBV4-2; CDR3 length: 16; D gene: TRBD2; CDR3 protein: CASSQDASGRGGEQFF
clone size: many; V gene: TRBV28; CDR3 length: 16; D gene: TRBD1; CDR3 protein: CASSLRTGPSTDTQYF
clone size: NA; V gene: TRBV11-1; CDR3 length: 14; D gene: TRBD1; CDR3 protein: CVSGMTGVTGKQYF
clone size: many; V gene: TRBV12-3/TRBV12-4; CDR3 length: 12; D gene: NA; CDR3 protein: CASRHRNYGYTF
clone size: NA; V gene: TRBV11-1; CDR3 length: 15; D gene: NA; CDR3 protein: CASNSLAGGYKEQFF
clone size: NA; V gene: TRBV30; CDR3 length: 14; D gene: TRBD1; CDR3 protein: CAWTPRVTGNEQFF
clone size: NA; V gene: TRBV6-1; CDR3 length: 13; D gene: NA; CDR3 protein: CASSESFDYDYTF
clone size: many; V gene: TRBV29-1; CDR3 length: 11; D gene: NA; CDR3 protein: CSVVRNSEQFF
clone size: NA; V gene: TRBV11-2; CDR3 length: 18; D gene: NA; CDR3 protein: CASNPKLPPAPEGNEQFF
clone size: NA; V gene: TRBV30; CDR3 length: 15; D gene: TRBD2; CDR3 protein: CAWSVGGSDADTQYF